Presented here are 4 T cell receptor beta chains from one specimen sequenced in a study of T cell responses to AZD1222 COVID-19 vaccine (dated by TCRdb to the early 2020s). The library relied on the immunoSEQ multiplex PCR assay. The immuneACCESS repertoire file appears here via TCRdb, limited to in-frame rearrangements. These files lack a portion of the clones; in checked studies, under half of the deficit traces to unresolved V genes, and the cause of the others is not known. This sample gives 210,000 or so clones in total; just over 90% of them show up just once. The ten most abundant clones make up around 1% of the sample. The meaning of the sample's time point label: baseline before first vaccination. Sample treatment or condition, as interpreted from the label and publication: meningococcal conjugate vaccine given as trial control. The sample in question was peripheral blood, obtained on day 0 of MenACWY control vaccination. The receptors stem from an adult in good health.

This chain joins TRBV30 and TRBJ1-2, with D hard to call. In germline, CDR1 is GTSNPN, CDR2 SVGIG (reference sequence). The V end lost 0 bases, the J end lost 6 bases, and 8 bases lay between the germline ends. The CDR3 length is 12 residues. The DNA of the CDR3 is TGTGCCTGGAGTGTACCCGGGCATGGCTACACCTTC. Translation: CAWSVPGHGYTF. Complete variable domain (other parts from reference TRBV30 and TRBJ1-2): SQTIHQWPATLVQPVGSPLSLECTVEGTSNPNLYWYRQAAGRGLQLLFYSVGIGQISSEVPQNLSASRPQDRQFILSSKKLLLSDSGFYLCAWSVPGHGYTFGSGTRLTVV.

In DNA, the CDR3 is TGTGCCAGCAGTCTTGACAGGTTCGGCAACACTGAAGCTTTCTTT. It specifies CASSLDRFGNTEAFF. This chain uses TRBV2 with TRBJ1-1; D possibly corresponds to TRBD1 (6 bases). Germline V lookup: CDR1 SNHLY, CDR2 FYNNEI. V was clipped by 5 bases and J by 2 bases, with 15 bases between them. The CDR3 runs 15 residues. The full variable domain, its missing parts supplied by reference TRBV2 and TRBJ1-1, is EPEVTQTPSHQVTQMGQEVILRCVPISNHLYFYWYRQILGQKVEFLVSFYNNEISEKSEIFDDQFSVERPDGSNFTLKIRSTKLEDSAMYFCASSLDRFGNTEAFFGQGTRLTVV.

J is TRBJ2-1 and V is TRBV24-1; 11 bases line up with TRBD1. The germline V gene has CDR1 KGHDR and CDR2 SFDVKD. The CDR3 spans 14 residues. V lost 9 bases, J lost 6 bases, and 6 bases stayed unmatched. The CDR3 region is CATAGTGGPNEQFF. The CDR3 DNA reads TGTGCCACCGCGGGGACAGGGGGTCCCAATGAGCAGTTCTTC.

The gene calls are TRBV14 and TRBJ1-1; tentative D call: TRBD1 (5 bases). Germline CDR1 reads SGHDN; CDR2 reads FVKESK. The CDR3 extends over 13 amino acids. V lost 6 bases and J 2 bases, leaving 10 bases between the germline ends. The CDR3 DNA reads TGTGCCAGCAGTCTCGGGGGTAACACTGAAGCTTTCTTT. Translating gives CASSLGGNTEAFF.